The entry below describes one T cell receptor beta chain. Its antigen is unknown. Amplification of TCR beta CDR3 regions used RNA as the template. The TCR CDR3 first-round RT-PCR relied on the HTBI primer set. A single record per CDR3 protein comes from TCRdb applying MiXCR to the multiplex PCR reads. The sample has around 600,000 distinct CDR3 sequences, about 16% seen once. This entry belongs to a study of T cells in Graves' hyperthyroidism and ophthalmopathy. V was clipped by 2 bases and J by 1 base, with 11 bases between them. Germline-derived CDR1 and CDR2 are SEHNR and FQNEAQ (reference sequence). This CDR3 is 15 amino acids long. Ophthalmopathy patients all had a Clinical Activity Score of at least 3, a NOSPECS grade of at least 4 and disease under 3 months old. Those patients with uncontrolled infection, other autoimmune disease, pregnancy or lactation were excluded. General study findings and limits: Most thyroid-expanded clonotypes above 0.001 were also found in blood. Ophthalmopathy and stable hyperthyroidism were told apart by a 13 V-J model.

Sequencing was carried out using blood. The chain is built from TRBV7-9 and TRBJ2-5; no clear D gene. The origin of this receptor is a woman aged 40 to 50 with Graves' ophthalmopathy. The CDR3 DNA follows: TGTGCCAGCAGCTTACAGTCGGCTATCCAAGAGACCCAGTACTTC. This codes for CASSLQSAIQETQYF.